The clone carrying this TCR beta chain was seen ten or more times. The target antigen is unknown. This sample was taken from a study of human T cells and chemical hapten exposure. Whole-study results and caveats: It was expanded TCRs that formed significantly more large CDR3 similarity clusters than controls did. With patch test score, the counts of PT1 expanded TCRs showed a positive correlation.

Germline V gene data show CDR1 as SGHDN and CDR2 as FVKESK. This CDR3 spans 15 amino acids. The V end was cut by 3 bases, the J end by 0 bases, with 11 bases between. Time point here: pre-sensitization, week 0. Treatment of the sample: therapeutic diphenylcyclopropenone sensitization with weekly scalp DPC. Sequencing started from total RNA isolated from unfractionated whole blood. TCRdb analysed the RACE reads with MiXCR anew, one entry per CDR3 protein. The table lists fewer than 140,000 distinct CDR3 sequences, roughly 12% of them singletons, with 1.6% in the top ten. Sequenced material: whole blood, taken in connection with sensitization to the hapten diphenylcyclopropenone (DPC). The genes are TRBV14 and TRBJ1-1; a possible D gene is TRBD1 (5 bases). The receptor was derived from a woman aged 45 to 65 with alopecia areata. Some clones in this sample may be carry-over from other donors' samples. The CDR3 nucleotides are TGTGCCAGCAGCCACGGGCAGGGATTGAACACTGAAGCTTTCTTT. Amino acid sequence: CASSHGQGLNTEAFF.